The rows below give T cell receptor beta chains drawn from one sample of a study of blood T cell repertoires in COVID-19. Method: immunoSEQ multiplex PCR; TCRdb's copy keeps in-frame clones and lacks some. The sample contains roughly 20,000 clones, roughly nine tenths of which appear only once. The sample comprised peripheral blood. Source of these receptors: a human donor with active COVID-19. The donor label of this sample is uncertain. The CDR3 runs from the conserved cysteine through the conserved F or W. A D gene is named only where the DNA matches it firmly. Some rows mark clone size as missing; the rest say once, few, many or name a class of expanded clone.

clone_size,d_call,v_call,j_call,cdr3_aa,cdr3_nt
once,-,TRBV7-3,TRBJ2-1,CASSLTPPSAGGHEQFF,TGTGCCAGCAGCTTAACCCCGCCGTCAGCGGGTGGGCATGAGCAGTTCTTC
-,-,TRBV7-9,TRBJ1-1,CASSLSTANTEAFF,TGTGCCAGCAGCTTATCAACAGCGAACACTGAAGCTTTCTTT
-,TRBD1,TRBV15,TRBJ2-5,CATSRDLHRDSGMNETQYF,TGTGCCACCAGCAGAGACCTTCACAGGGACAGCGGAATGAACGAGACCCAGTACTTC
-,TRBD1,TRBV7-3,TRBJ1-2,CAITGVGNYGYTF,TGTGCCATCACAGGGGTTGGAAACTATGGCTACACTTTC
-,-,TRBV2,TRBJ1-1,CASSEAYVEAFF,TGTGCCAGCAGTGAAGCGTATGTTGAAGCTTTCTTT
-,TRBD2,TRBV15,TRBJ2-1,CATSRSLGSGGVVLSSYNEQFF,TGTGCCACCAGCAGATCCCTCGGGAGCGGGGGGGTTGTCTTGAGCTCCTACAATGAGCAGTTCTTC
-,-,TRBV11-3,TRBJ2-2,CASSFPSGTGELFF,TGTGCCAGCAGCTTCCCTAGTGGTACCGGGGAGCTGTTTTTT
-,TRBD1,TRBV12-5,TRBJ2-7,CASGLVTGYSYEQYF,TGTGCTAGTGGTTTGGTGACAGGGTATAGCTACGAGCAGTACTTC
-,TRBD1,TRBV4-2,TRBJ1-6,CASSQGDRDSLPSLHF,TGTGCCAGCAGCCAAGGCGACCGGGACAGCCTTCCGTCCCTCCACTTT
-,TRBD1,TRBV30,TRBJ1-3,CAWRSGGGYGNTIYF,TGTGCCTGGAGATCAGGGGGCGGCTATGGAAACACCATATATTTT
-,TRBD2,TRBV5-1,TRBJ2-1,CASSKSSGQYNEQFF,TGCGCCAGCAGCAAGTCTAGCGGGCAGTACAATGAGCAGTTCTTC
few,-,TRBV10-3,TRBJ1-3,CAISVGRSGNTIYF,TGTGCCATCAGTGTGGGGAGATCTGGAAACACCATATATTTT
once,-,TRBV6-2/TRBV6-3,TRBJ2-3,CASSAVRDPTDTQYF,TGTGCCAGCAGTGCCGTGCGTGATCCCACAGATACGCAGTATTTT
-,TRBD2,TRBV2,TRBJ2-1,CASSDSGTRGGSYNEQFF,TGTGCCAGCAGTGATTCCGGGACTAGGGGAGGCTCCTACAATGAGCAGTTCTTC
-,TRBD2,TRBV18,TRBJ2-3,CASSPGLAGAGDTQYF,TGTGCCAGCTCACCCGGACTAGCGGGAGCTGGAGATACGCAGTATTTT
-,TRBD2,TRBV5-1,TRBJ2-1,CASSYGLAGNNEQFF,TGCGCCAGCAGCTACGGACTAGCGGGAAACAATGAGCAGTTCTTC
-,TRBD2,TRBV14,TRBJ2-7,CASKVAGGYEQYF,TGTGCCAGCAAGGTAGCGGGGGGATACGAGCAGTACTTC
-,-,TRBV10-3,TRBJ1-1,CAISDQGQVTEAFF,TGTGCCATCAGTGATCAGGGGCAGGTAACTGAAGCTTTCTTT
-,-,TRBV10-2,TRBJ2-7,CASSGVRGSEQYF,TGCGCCAGCAGTGGGGTCAGGGGTAGCGAGCAGTACTTC
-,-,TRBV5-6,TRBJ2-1,CASSLAAPSREFF,TGTGCCAGCAGCTTGGCCGCTCCAAGCCGGGAGTTCTTC
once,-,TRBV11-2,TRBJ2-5,CASSRGQMGQETQYF,TGTGCCAGCAGCCGTGGACAGATGGGGCAAGAGACCCAGTACTTC
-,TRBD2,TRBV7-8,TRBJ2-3,CASSLDLAGADTQYF,TGTGCCAGCAGCTTAGATCTAGCGGGAGCTGATACGCAGTATTTT
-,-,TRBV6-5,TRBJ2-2,CASKLTNTGELFF,TGTGCCAGCAAACTTACGAACACCGGGGAGCTGTTTTTT
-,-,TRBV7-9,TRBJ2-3,CASSFEDLTDTQYF,TGTGCCAGCAGCTTTGAGGATCTCACAGATACGCAGTATTTT
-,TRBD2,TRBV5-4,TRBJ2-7,CASSLEPRPSGFPYEQYF,TGTGCCAGCAGCTTGGAGCCGAGGCCTAGCGGGTTTCCCTACGAGCAGTACTTC
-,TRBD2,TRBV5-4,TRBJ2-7,CASSFGTSGSGSYEQYF,TGTGCCAGCAGCTTCGGGACTAGCGGGTCTGGGTCCTACGAGCAGTACTTC
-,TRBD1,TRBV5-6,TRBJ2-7,CASSLFGNRGVYEQYF,TGTGCCAGCAGCTTGTTCGGTAACAGGGGGGTCTACGAGCAGTACTTC
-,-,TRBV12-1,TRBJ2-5,CASSFAPLRDPKETQYF,TGTGCCAGCAGCTTTGCGCCGCTCCGGGATCCTAAAGAGACCCAGTACTTC
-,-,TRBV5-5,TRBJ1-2,CASSYDGDYGYTF,TGTGCCAGCAGCTACGACGGGGACTATGGCTACACCTTC
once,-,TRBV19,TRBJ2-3,CASSIPGRSTDTQYF,TGTGCCAGTAGTATACCCGGTCGCAGCACAGATACGCAGTATTTT
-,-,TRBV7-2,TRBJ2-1,CASSSGYNEQFF,TGTGCCAGCAGCTCGGGATACAATGAGCAGTTCTTC
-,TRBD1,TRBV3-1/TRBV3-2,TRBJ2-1,CASSQGQGGNEQFF,TGTGCCAGCAGCCAGGGACAGGGGGGAAATGAGCAGTTCTTC
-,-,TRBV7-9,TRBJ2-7,CASSLPDIYEQYF,TGTGCCAGCAGCTTACCGGACATCTACGAGCAGTACTTC
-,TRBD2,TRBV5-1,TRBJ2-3,CASSLQAGISTDTQYF,TGCGCCAGCAGCTTGCAAGCGGGGATTAGCACAGATACGCAGTATTTT
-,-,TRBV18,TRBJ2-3,CASSPPRQGLTDTQYF,TGTGCCAGCTCACCACCGAGGCAGGGACTCACAGATACGCAGTATTTT
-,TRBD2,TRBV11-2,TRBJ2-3,CASSFSTSGKGTTYTQYF,TGTGCCAGCAGCTTTTCGACTAGCGGAAAAGGGACCACATATACGCAGTATTTT
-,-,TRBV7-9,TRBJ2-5,CASSLQGWVTGETQYF,TGTGCCAGCAGTTTACAGGGCTGGGTGACAGGAGAGACCCAGTACTTC
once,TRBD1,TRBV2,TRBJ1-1,CASSRSRDRIGTEAFF,TGTGCCAGCAGTCGCTCCCGGGACAGGATAGGTACTGAAGCTTTCTTT
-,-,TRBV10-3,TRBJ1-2,CAISELDSSNYGYTF,TGTGCCATCAGTGAGTTAGACAGCTCTAACTATGGCTACACCTTC
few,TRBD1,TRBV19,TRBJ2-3,CASMDREIDTQYF,TGTGCCAGTATGGACAGGGAGATAGATACGCAGTATTTT
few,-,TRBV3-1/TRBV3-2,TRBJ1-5,CASSQGAQPQHF,TGTGCCAGCAGCCAAGGAGCGCAGCCCCAGCATTTT
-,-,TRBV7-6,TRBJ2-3,CASSAGPTGTDTQYF,TGTGCCAGCAGCGCTGGCCCAACAGGCACAGATACGCAGTATTTT
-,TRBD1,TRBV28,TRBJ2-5,CASSLSQGASRETQYF,TGTGCCAGCAGTTTATCGCAGGGGGCGAGCCGGGAGACCCAGTACTTC
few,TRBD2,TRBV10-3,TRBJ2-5,CAISDPGLAGVETQYF,TGTGCCATCAGTGACCCCGGACTAGCGGGGGTAGAGACCCAGTACTTC
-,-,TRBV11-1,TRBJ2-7,CASSFGGTSYEQYF,TGTGCCAGCAGCTTCGGCGGGACCTCCTACGAGCAGTACTTC
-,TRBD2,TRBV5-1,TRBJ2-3,CASSLGGLAGTDTQYF,TGCGCCAGCAGCTTGGGGGGACTAGCGGGCACAGATACGCAGTATTTT
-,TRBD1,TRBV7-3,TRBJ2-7,CASSLDGTGGGYEQYF,TGTGCCAGCAGCTTAGATGGGACAGGGGGTGGGTACGAGCAGTACTTC
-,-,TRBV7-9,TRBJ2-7,CASSPRDYEQYF,TGTGCCAGCAGCCCACGGGACTACGAGCAGTACTTC
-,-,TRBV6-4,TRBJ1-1,CASSEVPGTEAFF,TGTGCCAGCAGTGAAGTTCCGGGGACTGAAGCTTTCTTT
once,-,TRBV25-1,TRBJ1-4,CASSEHSRGREKLFF,TGTGCCAGCAGTGAACACTCCCGAGGGAGGGAAAAACTGTTTTTT
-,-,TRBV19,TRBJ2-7,CASRGDGTPEAYEQYF,TGTGCCAGTAGAGGGGACGGGACTCCAGAAGCCTACGAGCAGTACTTC